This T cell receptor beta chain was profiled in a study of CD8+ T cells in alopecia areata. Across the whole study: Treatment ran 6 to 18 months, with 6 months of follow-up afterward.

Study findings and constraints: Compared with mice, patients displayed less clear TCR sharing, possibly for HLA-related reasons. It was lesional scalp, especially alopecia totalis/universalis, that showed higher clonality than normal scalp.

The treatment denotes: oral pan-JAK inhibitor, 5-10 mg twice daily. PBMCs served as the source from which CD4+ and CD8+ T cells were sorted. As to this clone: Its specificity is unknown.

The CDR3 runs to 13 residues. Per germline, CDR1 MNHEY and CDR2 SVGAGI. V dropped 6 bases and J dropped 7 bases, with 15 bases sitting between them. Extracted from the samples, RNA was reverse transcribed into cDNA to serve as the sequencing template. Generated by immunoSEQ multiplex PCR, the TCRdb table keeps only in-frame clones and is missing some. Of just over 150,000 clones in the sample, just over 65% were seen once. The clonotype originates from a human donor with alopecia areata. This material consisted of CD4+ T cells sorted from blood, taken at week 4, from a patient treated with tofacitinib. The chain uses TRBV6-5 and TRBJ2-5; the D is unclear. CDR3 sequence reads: CASSDTDWGTQYF. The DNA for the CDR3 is TGTGCCAGCAGCGATACTGACTGGGGGACCCAGTACTTC.